Described below is a single TCR beta chain sequence and its context. The data stem from a study of cytomegalovirus exposure and HLA in healthy donors. The germline V gene has CDR1 MGHRA and CDR2 YSYEKL. CDR3 length equals 14 residues. V was pared by 1 base and J by 8 bases, with 6 bases of the junction left unmatched. PCR amplification relied on 60 Vbeta primers (plus 13 Jbeta primers). Method: immunoSEQ multiplex PCR; TCRdb's copy keeps in-frame clones and lacks some. The data contain about 140,000 clones, about four fifths of them seen just once; the ten biggest clones take up under 4.5%. The sample consisted of PBMCs. The chain couples TRBV4-1 to TRBJ1-2; 8 positions agree with TRBD1. The receptor was derived from a man aged 35 to 55 in good health and CMV-seropositive. CDR3 nucleotide sequence: TGCGCCAGCAGCCAAGGCCGCGACAGGGGCGGCTACACCTTC. It yields the protein CASSQGRDRGGYTF.